Sequencing of this T cell receptor beta chain was carried out in a study of T cell clonotyping in hematopoietic cell transplantation. Study results and caveats: Graft donor and pretransplant recipient Inverse Simpson Index values predicted broader posttransplant TCR diversity. Pathologically expanded recipient clonotypes increased progressively from day 30 to day 180 as diversity fell.

With regard to this clone: Its antigen is still unknown.

Germline assignment: CDR1 MGHDK and CDR2 SYGVNS. The CDR3 runs to 13 residues. Trimming removed 1 base from V and 8 bases from J, with 11 bases in between. Data came from immunoSEQ multiplex PCR; TCRdb stores just in-frame clones and leaves some out. The data hold 9,000 to 15,000 clones, with over 40% observed a single time. The sequenced material came from peripheral blood mononuclear cells. This chain joins TRBV25-1 and TRBJ1-1; D perhaps matches TRBD1 (5 bases). The clonotype was recovered from a man aged 45 to 65 in good health. Some clones in this sample may be carry-over from other donors' samples. CDR3 nucleotide sequence: TGTGCCAGCAGTGAATGGGTGGGGCGCGAAGCTTTCTTT. Translating it yields CASSEWVGREAFF.